This TCR beta chain was sequenced for a study of T cells after posttransplantation cyclophosphamide. General study findings and limits: Skin or GI-infiltrating T cells shared few TRB sequences with blood. Donor-recipient repertoire similarity was low at 1-2 months, rising over year one.

Busulfan-fludarabine conditioning, marrow transplant, and cyclophosphamide on days +3 and +4 were administered. Germline V gene sequence: CDR1 SGHTA, CDR2 FQGNSA. The CDR3 covers 15 residues. Data came from immunoSEQ multiplex PCR; TCRdb stores just in-frame clones and leaves some out. The table includes roughly 42,000 clones, about 92% detected once. This clone was counted once. The antigen is not known. One junction end disagrees with the germline gene, perhaps due to a read error. The source of this sequence is a male patient in his sixties or seventies who received an allogeneic stem cell transplant from a related donor and was CMV-positive. Part of the T cells may come from the graft donor. Specimen: PBMCs, collected roughly 60 days after allogeneic stem cell transplant with posttransplant cyclophosphamide. The genes are TRBV7-2 and TRBJ2-5; 16 bases align to TRBD2. CDR3 amino acids: CASSPSLGLAGGFHF. The DNA for the CDR3 is TGTGCCAGCAGCCCTTCCTTGGGACTAGCGGGGGGGTTTCACTTC.